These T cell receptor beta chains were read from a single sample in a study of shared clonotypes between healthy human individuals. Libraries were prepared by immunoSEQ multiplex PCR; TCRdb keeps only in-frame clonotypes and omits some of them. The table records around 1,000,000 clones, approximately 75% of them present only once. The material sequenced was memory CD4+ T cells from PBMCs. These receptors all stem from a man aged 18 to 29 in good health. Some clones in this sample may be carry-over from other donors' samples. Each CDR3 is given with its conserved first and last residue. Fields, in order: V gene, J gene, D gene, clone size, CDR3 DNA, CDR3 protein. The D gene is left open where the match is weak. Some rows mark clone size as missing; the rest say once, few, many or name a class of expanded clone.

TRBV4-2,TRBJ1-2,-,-,TGTGCCAGCAGCCGGGAGGACGGCGATGGCTACACCTTC,CASSREDGDGYTF
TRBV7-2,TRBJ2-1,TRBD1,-,TGTGCCAGCGGAACCGGGACAGGGGGAGAAAATGAGCAGTTCTTC,CASGTGTGGENEQFF
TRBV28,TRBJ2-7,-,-,TGTGCCAGCAAGACAGGTTGGTACGAGCAGTACTTC,CASKTGWYEQYF
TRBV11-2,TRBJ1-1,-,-,TGTGCCAGCAGCTTAGTCTCTGAAGCTTTCTTT,CASSLVSEAFF
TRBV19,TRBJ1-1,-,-,TGTGCCAGTACCCCACAATCCCGGGCGTTCACCACTGAAGCTTTCTTT,CASTPQSRAFTTEAFF
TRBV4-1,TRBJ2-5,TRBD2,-,TGCGCCAGCAGCCAAGATAGGACTAGCGGGAGGGCCGGGGAGACCCAGTACTTC,CASSQDRTSGRAGETQYF
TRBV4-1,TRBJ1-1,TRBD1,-,TGCGCCAGCGGCCTCCGACAGGGTAACACTGAAGCTTTCTTT,CASGLRQGNTEAFF
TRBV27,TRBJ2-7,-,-,TGTGCCAGCAGTGGCTGGGGCTCCCACTACGAGCAGTACTTC,CASSGWGSHYEQYF
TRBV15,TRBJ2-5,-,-,TGTGCCACCAGCCGAGGGGGGGAGGGCCAAGAGACCCAGTACTTC,CATSRGGEGQETQYF
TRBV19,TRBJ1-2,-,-,TGTGCCAGTAGTGAGTTAGCGATCTATGGCTACACCTTC,CASSELAIYGYTF
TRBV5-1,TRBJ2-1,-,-,TGCGCCAGCAGCTTGGTGCCTAGCAGAAGCTCCTACAATGAGCAGTTCTTC,CASSLVPSRSSYNEQFF
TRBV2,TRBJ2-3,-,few,TGTGCCAGCAGTGTATCGGGATCCACAGATACGCAGTATTTT,CASSVSGSTDTQYF
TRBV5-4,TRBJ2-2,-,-,TGTGCCAGCAGCTTGGCCCGGACTAACACCGGGGAGCTGTTTTTT,CASSLARTNTGELFF
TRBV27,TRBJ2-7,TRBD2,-,TGTGCCAGCAGATCGGGGGGCAGGGGGGTCGGACTTAGCGGGAGGGCCCTGTACGAGCAGTGCTTC,CASRSGGRGVGLSGRALYEQCF
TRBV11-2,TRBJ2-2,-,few,TGTGCCAGCAGCTTGTTTGGGGAGAGCACCGGGGAGCTGTTTTTT,CASSLFGESTGELFF
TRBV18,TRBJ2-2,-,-,TGTGCCAGCTCGCGTCGTGCGAGGGTCCTCACCGGGGAGCTGTTTTTT,CASSRRARVLTGELFF
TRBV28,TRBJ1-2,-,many,TGTGCCAGCCACAGGGCCCCCTCCTATGGCTACACCTTC,CASHRAPSYGYTF
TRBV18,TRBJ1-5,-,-,TGTGCCAGCTCACCACCGGGTCAGCCCCAGCATTTT,CASSPPGQPQHF
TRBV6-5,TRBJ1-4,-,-,TGTGCCAGCAGGGCACAGGGCCGACTGTTTTTT,CASRAQGRLFF
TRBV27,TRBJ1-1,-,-,TGTGCCAGCAGTTTTTACCGAACGAACACTGAAGCTTTCTTT,CASSFYRTNTEAFF
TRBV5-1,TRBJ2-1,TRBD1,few,TGCGCCAGCAGCTTGGCTGGGACAGGGAACTACAATGAGCAGTTCTTC,CASSLAGTGNYNEQFF
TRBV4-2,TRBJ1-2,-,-,TGTGCCAGCAGCCAAGATATCAGGGACGGGTATGGCTACACCTTC,CASSQDIRDGYGYTF
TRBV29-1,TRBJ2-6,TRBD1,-,TGCAGCGTTGGACAGGGGGCTTTCTCTGGGGCCAACGTCCTGACTTTC,CSVGQGAFSGANVLTF
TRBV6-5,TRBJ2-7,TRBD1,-,TGTGCCAGCAGTTACTCTAGCGGGACAGGGGGCTCCGAGCAGTACTTC,CASSYSSGTGGSEQYF
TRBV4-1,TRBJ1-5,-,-,TGCGCCAGCAGCCAAGGGACCAGCAATCAGCCCCAGCATTTT,CASSQGTSNQPQHF
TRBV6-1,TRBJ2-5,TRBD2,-,TGTGCCAGCAGTGAAGGTGCAGCGGGAAGGGAGACCCAGTACTTC,CASSEGAAGRETQYF
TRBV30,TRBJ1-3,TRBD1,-,TGTGCCTGGAGGACAGGGGATGCTGGAAACACCATATATTTT,CAWRTGDAGNTIYF
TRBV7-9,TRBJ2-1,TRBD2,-,TGTGCCAGCAGTCAAGTCACGGGAGGGCCCGACGAGCAGTTCTTC,CASSQVTGGPDEQFF
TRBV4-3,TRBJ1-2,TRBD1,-,TGCGCCAGCTCAAAACAGGGGTATGGCTACACCTTC,CASSKQGYGYTF
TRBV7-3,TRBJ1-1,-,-,TGTGCCAGCAGCTTAACGATGGACAGGAACACTGAAGCTTTCTTT,CASSLTMDRNTEAFF
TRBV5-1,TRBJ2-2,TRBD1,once,TGCGCCAGCAGCTTCACAACAGGGGGCTTCACCGGGGAGCTGTTTTTT,CASSFTTGGFTGELFF
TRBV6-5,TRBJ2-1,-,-,TGTGCCAGCAGTCATAAGATAGGAGGAAAGAATGAGCAGTTCTTC,CASSHKIGGKNEQFF
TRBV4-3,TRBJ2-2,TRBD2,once,TGCGCCAGCAGTCGTCTGATTAGCGGGAAAGGGGGCGGGGAGCTGTTTTTT,CASSRLISGKGGGELFF
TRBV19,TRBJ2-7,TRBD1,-,TGTGCCAGTAGTACCGGGACAGGGGGCACCTACGAGCAGTACTTC,CASSTGTGGTYEQYF
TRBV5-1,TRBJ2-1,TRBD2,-,TGCGCCAGCAGCTTGGGGTGGGAGGGGAATGAGCAGTTCTTC,CASSLGWEGNEQFF
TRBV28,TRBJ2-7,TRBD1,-,TGTGCCAGCAGTCCAGGGGGCGCGTACGAGCAGTACTTC,CASSPGGAYEQYF
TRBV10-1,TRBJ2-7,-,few,TGCGCCAGCAGGACCGGTGGGCTCAGGAGCTTC,CASRTGGLRSF
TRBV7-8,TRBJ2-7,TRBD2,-,TGTGCCAGCAGCTTAGTCGCTAGCGGGGCCTACGAGCAGTACTTC,CASSLVASGAYEQYF
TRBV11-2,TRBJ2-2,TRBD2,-,TGTGCCAGCAGCTTACTTAAATCGGGAGGCCGGACCGGGGAGCTGTTTTTT,CASSLLKSGGRTGELFF
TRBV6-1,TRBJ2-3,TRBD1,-,TGTGCCAGCGGAAGGGACAGGCCACCAGATACGCAGTATTTT,CASGRDRPPDTQYF
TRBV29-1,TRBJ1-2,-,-,TGCAGCGTTGAAGGATATAATGGCTACACCTTC,CSVEGYNGYTF
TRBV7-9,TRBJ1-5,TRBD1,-,TGTGCCAGCAGCCCAGGACAGGGGGATCAGCCCCAGCATTTT,CASSPGQGDQPQHF
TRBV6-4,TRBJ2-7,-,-,TGTGCCAGCAGTTCACCTCCAGTCTACGAGCAGTACTTC,CASSSPPVYEQYF
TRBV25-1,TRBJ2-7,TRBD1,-,TGTGCCAGTGGAGGGACAGGGGGCGCGGCCCGCTACGAGCAGTACTTC,CASGGTGGAARYEQYF
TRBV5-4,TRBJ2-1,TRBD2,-,TGTGCCAGCAGCCTCCGGACTAGCGGGGGCAATGAGCAGTTCTTC,CASSLRTSGGNEQFF
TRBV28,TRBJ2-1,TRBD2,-,TGTGCCAGCAGTTTTCCGGGACTAGCGGGCTCCAATGAGCAGTTCTTC,CASSFPGLAGSNEQFF
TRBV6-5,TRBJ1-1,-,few,TGTGCCAGCGGTCGGGGGCGAGACACTGAAGCTTTCTTT,CASGRGRDTEAFF
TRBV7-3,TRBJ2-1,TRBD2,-,TGTGCCAGCAGCCCAGCGGGAGGGAGGTACAATGAGCAGTTCTTC,CASSPAGGRYNEQFF
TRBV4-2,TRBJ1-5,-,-,TGTGCCAGCAGCCAAGATTTAAACCAGGATTGGGCTCCCCAGCATTTT,CASSQDLNQDWAPQHF
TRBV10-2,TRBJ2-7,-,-,TGCGCCAGCAGTGACCGACGAAGAAGCGAGCAGTACTTC,CASSDRRRSEQYF
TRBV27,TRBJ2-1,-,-,TGTGCCAGCAGTTTAGGCTCCTACAATGAGCAGTTCTTC,CASSLGSYNEQFF
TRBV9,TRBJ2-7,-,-,TGTGCCAGCAGCCCGCGACTGCAATCCTACGAGCAGTACTTC,CASSPRLQSYEQYF
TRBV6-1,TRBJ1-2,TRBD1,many,TGTGCCAGCTTCTCCCGACAGGGGCTCTATGGCTACACCTTC,CASFSRQGLYGYTF
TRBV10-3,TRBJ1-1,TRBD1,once,TGTGCCATCAGTGAGTCGACAGGGGGACCCACTGAAGCTTTCTTT,CAISESTGGPTEAFF
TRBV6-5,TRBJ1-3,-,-,TGTGCCAGCAGTTACAGGGAAGCTGGAAACACCATATATTTT,CASSYREAGNTIYF
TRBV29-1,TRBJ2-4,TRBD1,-,TGCAGCGTTGAACCCACCTCGACAGGGGGCAACATTCAGTACTTC,CSVEPTSTGGNIQYF
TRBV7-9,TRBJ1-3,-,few,TGTGCCAGCAGCTTAGGAACCTCTGGAAACACCATATATTTT,CASSLGTSGNTIYF
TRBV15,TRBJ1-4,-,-,TGTGCCACCAGCAGAGCCCGGGACGGACATGAAAAACTGTTTTTT,CATSRARDGHEKLFF
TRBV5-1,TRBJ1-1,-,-,TGCGCCAGCAGCCGGGATCCCTTAGGGCCGACTGAAGCTTTCTTT,CASSRDPLGPTEAFF